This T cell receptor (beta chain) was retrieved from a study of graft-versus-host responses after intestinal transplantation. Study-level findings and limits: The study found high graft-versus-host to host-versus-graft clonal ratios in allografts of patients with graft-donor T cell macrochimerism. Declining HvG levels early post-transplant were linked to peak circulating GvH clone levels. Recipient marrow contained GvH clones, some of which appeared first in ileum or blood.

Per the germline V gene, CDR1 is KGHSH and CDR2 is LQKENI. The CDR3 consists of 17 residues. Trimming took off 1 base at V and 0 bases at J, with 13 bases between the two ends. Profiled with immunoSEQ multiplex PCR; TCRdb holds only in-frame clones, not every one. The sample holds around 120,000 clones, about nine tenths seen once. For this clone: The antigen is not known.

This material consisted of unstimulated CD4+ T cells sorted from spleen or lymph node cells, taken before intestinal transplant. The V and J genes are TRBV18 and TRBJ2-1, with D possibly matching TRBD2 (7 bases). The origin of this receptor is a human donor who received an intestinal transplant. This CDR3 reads CASSPLMGGPSYNEQFF. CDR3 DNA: TGTGCCAGCTCACCACTAATGGGGGGGCCCTCCTACAATGAGCAGTTCTTC.